Following are 17 T cell receptor beta chains from one sample sequenced in a study of sequential checkpoint blockade in melanoma. The method was immunoSEQ multiplex PCR; TCRdb's version includes in-frame clones alone and lacks a portion of them. The sample has about 12,000 clones, 75% to 80% seen once. Treatment indicated: randomized to nivolumab then ipilimumab (arm A) or the reverse (arm B). Sequenced material: CD8+ T cells sorted from blood (inferred from file names), taken from a patient given nivolumab and ipilimumab in sequence. Every receptor here comes from a human donor with melanoma.

The chain combines TRBV9 with TRBJ1-2, with TRBD1 matching over 12 bases. The CDR3 has 15 amino acids. The germline V gene encodes CDR1 SGDLS and CDR2 YYNGEE. The junction had 8 bases not matched to a gene; V was cut back by 4 bases and J by 7 bases. The CDR3 DNA reads as TGTGCCAGCAGCCCCCGAGGGGACAGGGGGCCTGGCTACACCTTC. Its protein product is CASSPRGDRGPGYTF.

DNA for the CDR3: TGCAGCGTTGAGGGGACAGGGGACAATGAGCAGTTCTTC. Protein product: CSVEGTGDNEQFF. J is TRBJ2-1 and V is TRBV29-1, with 10 nucleotides matching TRBD1. The length of the CDR3 is 13 residues. Germline values: CDR1 SQVTM, CDR2 ANQGSEA. The trim removed 3 bases at V and 5 bases at J, leaving 1 base unmatched.

This clone showed up just once. This chain joins TRBV6-6 and TRBJ1-1; D gene ambiguous. The ends were cut back, 5 bases at V and 1 base at J, with 11 bases in the middle. CDR1 and CDR2 from the germline V gene are MNHNY and SVGAGI (reference sequence). The CDR3 contains 14 residues. The CDR3 sequence: CASSPLSGNTEAFF. The CDR3 DNA reads TGTGCCAGCAGTCCTTTATCCGGGAACACTGAAGCTTTCTTT.

Concerning this clone: The same CDR3 also results from other DNA sequences found in this sample. V gene TRBV6-4 combines with J gene TRBJ2-1; 9 bases line up with TRBD2. V lost 0 bases, J lost 3 bases, and 0 bases stayed unmatched. From germline, CDR1 is MRHNA and CDR2 SNTAGT. This CDR3 region has 15 residues. The CDR3 nucleotides are TGTGCCAGCAGTGACTCTAGCGGGAGCTACAATGAGCAGTTCTTC. It yields the protein CASSDSSGSYNEQFF.

This clone turned up a few times. The V and J genes are TRBV30 and TRBJ2-7; TRBD2 is a possible D gene (6 bases). The CDR3 extends over 13 amino acids. Germline values: CDR1 GTSNPN, CDR2 SVGIG (reference sequence). V was clipped by 3 bases and J by 3 bases, with 12 bases between them. The CDR3 here is CAWSLGEVYEQYF. As DNA, the CDR3 is TGTGCCTGGAGCCTCGGGGAGGTCTACGAGCAGTACTTC.

The V call is TRBV18, the J call TRBJ2-3; no clear D. Trimming removed 3 bases at V and 2 bases at J, with 12 bases between. The length of the CDR3 is 15 residues. Germline V CDR1 and CDR2: KGHSH, LQKENI. Here the CDR3 reads CASSPSSGPTDTQYF. The CDR3 coding sequence is TGTGCCAGCTCACCTTCGTCGGGTCCCACAGATACGCAGTATTTT.

This clone was picked up a small number of times. The chain carries TRBV4-2 and TRBJ2-7; TRBD2 agrees at 10 bases. CDR3 size: 17 residues. The germline gives CDR1 LGHNA, CDR2 YNFKEQ. Trimming removed 3 bases from V and 1 base from J; junction bases left unmatched: 9. CDR3 bases: TGTGCCAGCAGCCACCCCTCCGGGACTAGCGATTCCTACGAGCAGTACTTC. Amino acid sequence: CASSHPSGTSDSYEQYF.

In this sample, this clone turned up a few times. The chain employs TRBV9 and TRBJ1-2; D unclear. The germline gives CDR1 SGDLS, CDR2 YYNGEE. V was trimmed by 0 bases and J by 4 bases, leaving 16 bases between them. This CDR3 is built from 16 residues. The CDR3 here is CASSVGDAYGGYGYTF. The CDR3 DNA follows: TGTGCCAGCAGCGTAGGGGATGCTTACGGAGGCTATGGCTACACCTTC.

The V call is TRBV6-1, the J call TRBJ2-3; 8 nucleotides match TRBD1. The CDR3 spans 15 residues. Trimming removed 1 base from V and 2 bases from J; junction bases left unmatched: 2. Per germline, CDR1 MNHNS and CDR2 SASEGT. The CDR3 here is CASSEGTGHTDTQYF. CDR3 bases: TGTGCCAGCAGTGAAGGGACAGGGCACACAGATACGCAGTATTTT.

The chain links TRBV13 to TRBJ2-5; no reliable D call. This CDR3 has 13 amino acids. Deletions cut 8 bases from V and 0 bases from J, with 10 bases between. Germline V gene sequence: CDR1 PRHDT, CDR2 FYEKMQ (reference sequence). CDR3: CASASAYQETQYF. For the CDR3, the DNA is TGTGCCAGCGCGAGCGCGTACCAAGAGACCCAGTACTTC.

This chain links TRBV29-1 with TRBJ1-1; 7 nucleotides align to TRBD1. The CDR3 runs 15 residues. Germline trimming cut 5 bases from V and 2 bases from J; bases unmatched to any gene: 11. Germline CDR1 and CDR2: SQVTM and ANQGSEA. CDR3 nucleotide sequence: TGCAGCGTTCCAATCGTCAGGGGGTCAAACACTGAAGCTTTCTTT. Protein product: CSVPIVRGSNTEAFF.

The rearrangement joins TRBV7-6 to TRBJ2-5; maybe TRBD1 (5 bases). From germline, CDR1 is SGHVS and CDR2 FNYEAQ. Trimming cost V 0 bases and J 0 bases, with 11 bases left between them. The CDR3 loop spans 16 amino acids. In DNA, the CDR3 is TGTGCCAGCAGCTTAGCAGGGGCCGATTACCAAGAGACCCAGTACTTC. Translating gives CASSLAGADYQETQYF.

The V call is TRBV27, the J call TRBJ2-7, with D possibly being TRBD1 (6 bases). Germline V CDR1 and CDR2: MNHEY, SMNVEV (reference sequence). The germline V and J ends were trimmed by 5 bases and 0 bases, with 14 bases remaining between them. The CDR3 totals 15 residues. CDR3 sequence: CASSQDSPYSYEQYF. The CDR3 DNA sequence: TGTGCCAGCAGTCAGGACAGTCCTTACTCCTACGAGCAGTACTTC.

J is TRBJ1-1 and V is TRBV28; D remains unclear. The length of the CDR3 is 13 residues. Germline V gives CDR1 MDHEN, CDR2 SYDVKM. Trimming removed 1 base at V and 6 bases at J, with 9 bases between. Here the CDR3 reads CASSLSVVSEAFF. CDR3 in DNA: TGTGCCAGCAGTTTATCGGTTGTCTCTGAAGCTTTCTTT.

The table lists this clone with a few counts. The chain has TRBV6-5 and TRBJ1-2, with 8 bases aligning to TRBD1. The CDR3 covers 12 residues. CDR1 is MNHEY, CDR2 SVGAGI, per germline. V lost 4 bases to trimming and J lost 8 bases; unmatched junction nucleotides: 3. This chain's CDR3 is CASSSGGWGYTF. The CDR3 DNA follows: TGTGCCAGCAGTTCAGGGGGCTGGGGCTACACCTTC.

The chain carries TRBV7-3 and TRBJ2-1; TRBD2 aligns across 9 bases. The CDR3 has 16 residues. Germline-derived CDR1 and CDR2 are SGHTA and FQGTGA. V was clipped by 5 bases and J by 4 bases; unmatched bases: 9. The CDR3 protein is CASSILAGSGYNEQFF. CDR3 coding DNA: TGTGCCAGCAGCATCCTAGCGGGATCGGGATACAATGAGCAGTTCTTC.

V is TRBV4-1 and J is TRBJ1-1; unclear D gene. The CDR3 spans 14 residues. The germline V gene encodes CDR1 MGHRA and CDR2 YSYEKL. The V gene lost 1 base and the J gene lost 0 bases, with 6 bases spanning the gap. Here the CDR3 reads CASSQGHLNTEAFF. CDR3 nucleotides: TGCGCCAGCAGCCAAGGACATTTGAACACTGAAGCTTTCTTT.